This T cell receptor beta chain was sequenced for a study of blood T cell repertoires in COVID-19. Across the study: The United States, Italy and Spain supplied acute and convalescent COVID-19 samples. T cells, B-cell-depleted T cells, or PBMCs provided the cDNA or gDNA that served as material.

Losses at the gene ends were 3 bases for V and 3 bases for J; bases not matched to a gene: 9. CDR1 and CDR2 from the germline V gene are SGHDT and YYEEEE. The CDR3 is 15 residues long. Profiled with immunoSEQ multiplex PCR; TCRdb holds only in-frame clones, not every one. The table records 150,000 or so clones, approximately 90% of them present only once. This sequence originates from a woman aged 45-65 years who had recovered from COVID-19. The chain has TRBV5-6 and TRBJ2-7; TRBD2 agrees at 7 bases. Sequencing was performed on PBMCs or T cells enriched from blood (not recorded which). The CDR3 region is CASSSQSSGYYEQYF. CDR3 nucleotides: TGTGCCAGCAGCTCCCAATCTAGCGGATACTACGAGCAGTACTTC.